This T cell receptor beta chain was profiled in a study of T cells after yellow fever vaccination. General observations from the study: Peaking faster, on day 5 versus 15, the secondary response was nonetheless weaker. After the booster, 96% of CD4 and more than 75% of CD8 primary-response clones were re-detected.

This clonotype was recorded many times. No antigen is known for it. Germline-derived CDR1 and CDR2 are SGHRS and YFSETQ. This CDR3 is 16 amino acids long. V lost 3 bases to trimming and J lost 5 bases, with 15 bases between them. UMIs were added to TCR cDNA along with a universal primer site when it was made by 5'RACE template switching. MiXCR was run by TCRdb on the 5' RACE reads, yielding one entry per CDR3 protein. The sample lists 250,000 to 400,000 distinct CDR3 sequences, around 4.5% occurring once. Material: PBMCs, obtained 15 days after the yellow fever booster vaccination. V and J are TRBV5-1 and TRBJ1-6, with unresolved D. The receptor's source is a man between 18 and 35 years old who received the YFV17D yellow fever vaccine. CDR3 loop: CASSYLGSRNNSPLHF. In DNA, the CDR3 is TGCGCCAGCAGCTACCTGGGAAGCCGCAATAATTCACCCCTCCACTTT.